Listed below are T cell receptor beta chains from one sample, sequenced in a study of blood T cell repertoires in COVID-19. Produced via immunoSEQ multiplex PCR; TCRdb's table is partial and in-frame only. This table holds approximately 190,000 clones, about 86% found once. The sample comprised peripheral blood. Every receptor here comes from a young man with active or convalescent COVID-19. Both conserved end residues are part of each CDR3. The D gene is left open where the match is weak. Not every row has a clone size; where given, it reads once, few, many or a size class.

D: TRBD1
V: TRBV6-4
J: TRBJ2-1
size: .
DNA: TGTGCCAGCAGTAACCGGGACAGTTACAATGAGCAGTTCTTC
CDR3: CASSNRDSYNEQFF

D: .
V: TRBV19
J: TRBJ1-3
size: once
DNA: TGTGCCAGTAGTATAGATGGCAGGGGCTCTGGAAACACCATATATTTT
CDR3: CASSIDGRGSGNTIYF

D: TRBD1
V: TRBV10-3
J: TRBJ1-6
size: .
DNA: TGTGCCATCAGTGTGACAGGGAATAATTCACCCCTCCACTTT
CDR3: CAISVTGNNSPLHF

D: .
V: TRBV21-1
J: TRBJ2-5
size: .
DNA: TGTGCCAGCAGCAAAGGCGGTCCACAGGGGGAAGAAGAGACCCAGTACTTC
CDR3: CASSKGGPQGEEETQYF

D: TRBD1
V: TRBV7-9
J: TRBJ1-5
size: .
DNA: TGTGCCAGCAGCTTGGAAGAGGGGGCTCCCAATCAGCCCCAGCATTTT
CDR3: CASSLEEGAPNQPQHF

D: TRBD2
V: TRBV19
J: TRBJ2-2
size: .
DNA: TGTGCCAGTACCGGCGGGGGGGCGGGCACCGGGGAGCTGTTTTTT
CDR3: CASTGGGAGTGELFF

D: .
V: TRBV4-3
J: TRBJ2-1
size: .
DNA: TGCGCCAGCAGCCCTTGGGGAGGCAGCTACAATGAGCAGTTCTTC
CDR3: CASSPWGGSYNEQFF

D: TRBD2
V: TRBV28
J: TRBJ2-3
size: once
DNA: TGTGCCAGCAGCCCGACTAGCGGGGCCACAGATACGCAGTATTTT
CDR3: CASSPTSGATDTQYF

D: TRBD2
V: TRBV6-1
J: TRBJ2-3
size: few
DNA: TGTGCCAGCAGTGAAGCCAGCGGGGGTGGCGCAGATACGCAGTATTTT
CDR3: CASSEASGGGADTQYF

D: TRBD1
V: TRBV11-2
J: TRBJ1-2
size: once
DNA: TGTGCCAGCAGCTTAGATTGGGGTAGACAGGGCTATGGCTACACCTTC
CDR3: CASSLDWGRQGYGYTF

D: TRBD2
V: TRBV10-3
J: TRBJ2-1
size: .
DNA: TGTGCCACCACTAGCGGGCCCGGGGAATACAATGAGCAGTTCTTC
CDR3: CATTSGPGEYNEQFF

D: .
V: TRBV4-1
J: TRBJ1-4
size: .
DNA: TGCGCCAGCAGCCAAGATCCAGGAACTGCTAATGAAAAACTGTTTTTT
CDR3: CASSQDPGTANEKLFF

D: .
V: TRBV6-5
J: TRBJ2-7
size: few
DNA: TGTGCCAGCAGTTACTCCGCCGACAGCTTCTACGAGCAGTACTTC
CDR3: CASSYSADSFYEQYF

D: TRBD1
V: TRBV30
J: TRBJ1-1
size: once
DNA: TGTGCCGGCCATAGGGACAGGGAAAGGCCTGAAGCTTTCTTT
CDR3: CAGHRDRERPEAFF

D: .
V: TRBV6-6
J: TRBJ1-5
size: few
DNA: TGTGCCAGCAGTTCGAAAGGGGACAATCAGCCCCAGCATTTT
CDR3: CASSSKGDNQPQHF

D: TRBD1
V: TRBV2
J: TRBJ1-5
size: .
DNA: TGTGCCAGCAGCGACGGGACAGTTAGCAATCAGCCCCAGCATTTT
CDR3: CASSDGTVSNQPQHF

D: TRBD2
V: TRBV19
J: TRBJ2-3
size: .
DNA: TGTGCCAGTAGCCCGGGACTAGCGGGATTCACAGATACGCAGTATTTT
CDR3: CASSPGLAGFTDTQYF

D: .
V: TRBV5-1
J: TRBJ1-4
size: .
DNA: TGCGCCAGCAGCTTGGGACGACAGGCATCCGAAAAACTGTTTTTT
CDR3: CASSLGRQASEKLFF

D: .
V: TRBV3-1/TRBV3-2
J: TRBJ1-1
size: .
DNA: TGTGCCAGCCCCCACGCCGAAGTCAGGGGCTGGAGTAACACTGAAGCTTTCTTT
CDR3: CASPHAEVRGWSNTEAFF

D: .
V: TRBV6-6
J: TRBJ1-5
size: .
DNA: TGTGCCAGCAGTTACTCGGGGGGTAGCAATCAGCCCCAGCATTTT
CDR3: CASSYSGGSNQPQHF

D: TRBD1
V: TRBV5-6
J: TRBJ2-2
size: .
DNA: TGTGCCAGCAGCCCGACAGGGAGCCGGAACACCGGGGAGCTGTTTTTT
CDR3: CASSPTGSRNTGELFF

D: .
V: TRBV10-1
J: TRBJ1-1
size: .
DNA: TGCGCCAGCAATGACGGGGGGGCCAAGAACACTGAAGCTTTCTTT
CDR3: CASNDGGAKNTEAFF

D: TRBD1
V: TRBV7-3
J: TRBJ1-1
size: .
DNA: TGTGCCAGCAGGTCTTGGGACAGGGGGACTGAAGCTTTCTTT
CDR3: CASRSWDRGTEAFF

D: TRBD2
V: TRBV18
J: TRBJ2-1
size: .
DNA: TGTGCCAGCTCACCACCGGGACTAGCGGGAGGCGCGGGCAATGAGCAGTTCTTC
CDR3: CASSPPGLAGGAGNEQFF

D: .
V: TRBV23-1
J: TRBJ1-1
size: .
DNA: TGCGCCAGCAGTCAATCGGAGGTAATGAACACTGAAGCTTTCTTT
CDR3: CASSQSEVMNTEAFF

D: TRBD1
V: TRBV7-9
J: TRBJ2-2
size: .
DNA: TGTGCCAGCAGCTCGCCGGGACAGCGAACCGGGGAGCTGTTTTTT
CDR3: CASSSPGQRTGELFF

D: .
V: TRBV6-5
J: TRBJ1-2
size: .
DNA: TGTGCCAGCAGACCGGATCGAACAGCTAACTATGGCTACACCTTC
CDR3: CASRPDRTANYGYTF

D: .
V: TRBV10-3
J: TRBJ2-7
size: .
DNA: TGTGCCATCAGGACAACAGGTAAAGAGCAGTACTTC
CDR3: CAIRTTGKEQYF

D: .
V: TRBV7-9
J: TRBJ1-1
size: few
DNA: TGTGCCAGCAGCTGGGCGGCTGCGGGGAACACTGAAGCTTTCTTT
CDR3: CASSWAAAGNTEAFF

D: TRBD1
V: TRBV5-5
J: TRBJ2-1
size: .
DNA: TGTGCCAGCAGCTTAGGACAGGGGGCGACTTACAATGAGCAGTTCTTC
CDR3: CASSLGQGATYNEQFF

D: .
V: TRBV20-1
J: TRBJ1-1
size: .
DNA: TGCAGGGGTCTGGAGGGCACTGAAGCTTTCTTT
CDR3: CRGLEGTEAFF

D: TRBD1
V: TRBV27
J: TRBJ1-6
size: .
DNA: TGTGCCAGCAGTTTAGGCGCGGAACAGGGGTATTCACCCCTCCACTTT
CDR3: CASSLGAEQGYSPLHF

D: TRBD1
V: TRBV24-1
J: TRBJ2-1
size: .
DNA: TGTGCCACCAGTGAGGGACAGGGCAACTACAATGAGCAGTTCTTC
CDR3: CATSEGQGNYNEQFF

D: TRBD1
V: TRBV6-5
J: TRBJ1-1
size: .
DNA: TGTGCCAGCAACCGACCGGGACAGGGGACCCCTGAAGCTTTCTTT
CDR3: CASNRPGQGTPEAFF

D: .
V: TRBV15
J: TRBJ1-4
size: .
DNA: TGTGCCACCAGCAGAGATCGAGGGGAAAAACTGTTTTTT
CDR3: CATSRDRGEKLFF

D: TRBD2
V: TRBV3-1/TRBV3-2
J: TRBJ2-3
size: .
DNA: TGTGCCAGCAGCCAAACTATCCATGGACTAGCGGGATCCACAGATACGCAGTATTTT
CDR3: CASSQTIHGLAGSTDTQYF

D: .
V: TRBV5-6
J: TRBJ2-5
size: .
DNA: TGTGCCAGCAGCTTGGGTACCAGGGTGGCTTCAGAGACCCAGTACTTC
CDR3: CASSLGTRVASETQYF

D: TRBD1
V: TRBV2
J: TRBJ2-2
size: .
DNA: TGTGCCAGCAGACAGGGGGTGGGCGGGGAGCTGTTTTTT
CDR3: CASRQGVGGELFF

D: TRBD2
V: TRBV15
J: TRBJ2-2
size: .
DNA: TGTGCCACCAGCAGAGCAGGACTAGCGGGAGGGGCCGGGGAGCTGTTTTTT
CDR3: CATSRAGLAGGAGELFF

D: TRBD2
V: TRBV9
J: TRBJ2-7
size: .
DNA: TGTGCCAGCAGCCCTAGCGGGTCCATGATGGGATACGAGCAGTACTTC
CDR3: CASSPSGSMMGYEQYF

D: .
V: TRBV24-1
J: TRBJ2-5
size: .
DNA: TGTGCCACCAGTGATCAGGGTCGGAAGACCCAGTACTTC
CDR3: CATSDQGRKTQYF

D: .
V: TRBV5-4
J: TRBJ1-6
size: .
DNA: TGTGCCAGCAGCTTGGGTGGGGGCGCCGGATGGGCGTATAATTCACCCCTCCACTTT
CDR3: CASSLGGGAGWAYNSPLHF

D: .
V: TRBV15
J: TRBJ1-4
size: .
DNA: TGTGCCACCAGCAGAGATCAGGAGGCGGATGAAAAACTGTTTTTT
CDR3: CATSRDQEADEKLFF

D: .
V: TRBV5-6
J: TRBJ1-5
size: .
DNA: TGTGCCAGCAGCGTCGAAGGGAGCACGAATCAGCCCCAGCATTTT
CDR3: CASSVEGSTNQPQHF

D: TRBD1
V: TRBV18
J: TRBJ1-1
size: .
DNA: TGTGCCAGCTCAGCACAGGGGAGGGACACTGAAGCTTTCTTT
CDR3: CASSAQGRDTEAFF

D: TRBD2
V: TRBV19
J: TRBJ2-2
size: .
DNA: TGTGCCAGTTGGGGAGGGGCGAGAACCGGGGAGCTGTTTTTT
CDR3: CASWGGARTGELFF

D: .
V: TRBV29-1
J: TRBJ2-7
size: .
DNA: TGCAGCGTTGAAGAGACGGGTATTAGCTACGAGCAGTACTTC
CDR3: CSVEETGISYEQYF

D: .
V: TRBV14
J: TRBJ1-4
size: .
DNA: TGTGCCAGCAGCCAAGGGGGCCGTCAGAATGAAAAACTGTTTTTT
CDR3: CASSQGGRQNEKLFF

D: .
V: TRBV5-6
J: TRBJ2-1
size: .
DNA: TGTGCCAGCAGCTTAGGGCGGGCTAGCTCCTACAATGAGCAGTTCTTC
CDR3: CASSLGRASSYNEQFF

D: .
V: TRBV10-3
J: TRBJ2-1
size: .
DNA: TGTGCCATCAGTGAGGGGAGGGGGGGTTCGGATGAGCAGTTCTTC
CDR3: CAISEGRGGSDEQFF

D: TRBD1
V: TRBV28
J: TRBJ2-1
size: .
DNA: TGTGCCAGCAGTCCCAGCTCCCGGGACAGGGTACTGTCCTACAATGAGCAGTTCTTC
CDR3: CASSPSSRDRVLSYNEQFF

D: .
V: TRBV10-3
J: TRBJ1-1
size: .
DNA: TGTGCCATCAGTGAGGGCAGGGTTATAGGCACTGAAGCTTTCTTT
CDR3: CAISEGRVIGTEAFF

D: .
V: TRBV19
J: TRBJ1-5
size: few
DNA: TGTGCCACCCTAGAAAGGTTCAATCAGCCCCAGCATTTT
CDR3: CATLERFNQPQHF

D: TRBD2
V: TRBV6-5
J: TRBJ2-2
size: .
DNA: TGTGCCAGCAGTCCCGCTAGCGGGACCTCTGGGGAGCTGTTTTTT
CDR3: CASSPASGTSGELFF

D: TRBD2
V: TRBV11-2
J: TRBJ2-5
size: once
DNA: TGTGCCAGCAACGTAGCGGGGGGACCCCAAGAGACCCAGTACTTC
CDR3: CASNVAGGPQETQYF

D: .
V: TRBV4-1
J: TRBJ2-2
size: .
DNA: TGCGCCAGCAGCCTGACACAGGGAATCATCAACCCCGGGGAGCTGTTTTTT
CDR3: CASSLTQGIINPGELFF

D: .
V: TRBV12-3/TRBV12-4
J: TRBJ1-5
size: few
DNA: TGTGCCAGCAGAAGGCAGGTTAAGGAGCCCCAGCATTTT
CDR3: CASRRQVKEPQHF